A single sample gave rise to the 21 T cell receptor beta chains below, sequenced in a study of blood T cell repertoires in COVID-19. Sequencing used immunoSEQ multiplex PCR; TCRdb keeps in-frame clones, though not all of them. Among 450,000 to 500,000 clones listed, 70% to 90% were seen once. What was sequenced was PBMCs or T cells enriched from blood (not recorded which). The receptors derive from a woman aged 55-69 years who had recovered from COVID-19.

The rearrangement uses TRBV6-6 and TRBJ1-6, with TRBD1 matching 8 bases. Germline V gene data show CDR1 as MNHNY and CDR2 as SVGAGI (reference sequence). This CDR3 region has 15 residues. Losses at the gene ends were 6 bases for V and 7 bases for J; bases not matched to a gene: 8. DNA for the CDR3: TGTGCCAGCAGACCCGGACAGGGATCGAATTCACCCCTCCACTTT. Amino acid sequence: CASRPGQGSNSPLHF.

Only one count was recorded for this clone. The chain joins TRBV12-3 or TRBV12-4 to TRBJ2-1, with D unclear. Trimming stripped 7 bases from V and 3 bases from J, with 4 bases between. CDR3 size: 11 residues. The CDR3: CASKSYNEQFF. Here the CDR3 DNA reads TGTGCCAGCAAGAGCTACAATGAGCAGTTCTTC.

This clone was seen a few times. V and J are TRBV29-1 and TRBJ1-1, with 10 bases identical to TRBD1. The V segment lost 6 bases and the J segment 1 base; nucleotides outside the gene matches: 11. From germline, CDR1 is SQVTM and CDR2 ANQGSEA. CDR3 length: 16 residues. The CDR3 DNA reads as TGCAGCGTGCCCGGACAGGGGGTCCTTCGGAACACTGAAGCTTTCTTT. It is translated as CSVPGQGVLRNTEAFF.

The CDR3 loop reads CASSFVFSGNTIYF. In DNA form, the CDR3 reads TGTGCCAGCAGTTTTGTCTTCTCTGGAAACACCATATATTTT. The chain uses TRBV6-5 and TRBJ1-3; no reliable D call. V dropped 4 bases and J dropped 0 bases, with 7 bases sitting between them. Per germline, CDR1 MNHEY and CDR2 SVGAGI. The CDR3 totals 14 residues.

This clone showed up just once. This sequence joins TRBV7-2 and TRBJ2-1, with D possibly matching TRBD2 (5 bases). Trimming stripped 7 bases from V and 2 bases from J, with 9 bases between. The CDR3 is 13 amino acids. CDR1 and CDR2 from the germline V gene are SGHTA and FQGNSA. The CDR3 region is CASTLGTYNEQFF. CDR3 DNA: TGTGCCAGCACACTCGGGACCTACAATGAGCAGTTCTTC. The full variable domain, rest sourced from reference TRBV7-2 and TRBJ2-1, is GAGVSQSPSNKVTEKGKDVELRCDPISGHTALYWYRQSLGQGLEFLIYFQGNSAPDKSGLPSDRFSAERTGGSVSTLTIQRTQQEDSAVYLCASTLGTYNEQFFGPGTRLTVL.

CDR3 residues: CASTRDSYEQYF. The CDR3 nucleotides are TGTGCCAGCACCCGGGACAGCTACGAGCAGTACTTC. The chain carries TRBV2 and TRBJ2-7, with TRBD1 matching 7 bases. This CDR3 spans 12 amino acids. V lost 7 bases, J lost 3 bases, and 3 bases stayed unmatched. The germline gives CDR1 SNHLY, CDR2 FYNNEI.

The rearrangement links TRBV6-4 to TRBJ1-1; TRBD1 matches 7 bases. Germline loops: CDR1 MRHNA, CDR2 SNTAGT. The junction had 9 bases not matched to a gene; V was cut back by 4 bases and J by 10 bases. The CDR3 loop spans 13 amino acids. CDR3 bases: TGTGCCAGCAGTGCCTCCACCGGGACAGCAGCTTTCTTT. The encoded protein is CASSASTGTAAFF.

The rearrangement links TRBV11-2 to TRBJ2-3, with 8 bases matching TRBD2. V lost 5 bases, J lost 3 bases, and 7 bases stayed unmatched. This CDR3 spans 15 amino acids. The germline CDR1 and CDR2 sequences are SGHAT and FQNNGV. The chain's CDR3 is CASSPGVAGTDTQYF. The CDR3 coding sequence is TGTGCCAGCAGCCCCGGGGTAGCGGGGACAGATACGCAGTATTTT.

The chain uses TRBV25-1 and TRBJ1-4; a possible D gene is TRBD1 (5 bases). Germline lookup yields CDR1 MGHDK and CDR2 SYGVNS. The CDR3 contains 15 residues. Deletions cut 4 bases from V and 8 bases from J, with 17 bases between. The DNA of the CDR3 is TGTGCCAGCAGTGCTCAGGGTTGGGGATACGAAAAACTGTTTTTT. Residues: CASSAQGWGYEKLFF.

The chain has TRBV5-1 and TRBJ1-4; 8 bases fit TRBD1. The CDR3 totals 16 residues. V lost 4 bases to trimming and J lost 6 bases; unmatched junction nucleotides: 11. CDR1 SGHRS and CDR2 YFSETQ come from the germline V gene. The CDR3 is CASSLHGQGGDEKLFF. CDR3 nucleotide sequence: TGCGCCAGCAGCCTCCATGGACAGGGAGGGGATGAAAAACTGTTTTTT.

The CDR3 is CASNIPAGTSNTEAFF. DNA of the CDR3: TGTGCCAGCAACATCCCCGCCGGGACAAGCAACACTGAAGCTTTCTTT. The rearrangement uses TRBV25-1 and TRBJ1-1; D is possibly TRBD1 (6 bases). The germline CDR1 and CDR2 sequences are MGHDK and SYGVNS. The CDR3 spans 16 residues. V lost 7 bases and J lost 2, with 20 bases in between.

This chain links TRBV19 with TRBJ1-1, with 11 bases fitting TRBD1. Unmatched junction bases numbered 5, after V lost 4 bases and J lost 1 base. The CDR3 consists of 16 residues. In germline, CDR1 is LNHDA, CDR2 SQIVND (reference sequence). The CDR3 nucleotides are TGTGCCAGTAGTACCCGGACAGGGGGCCCGAACACTGAAGCTTTCTTT. Amino acids: CASSTRTGGPNTEAFF. Filled out from reference TRBV19 and TRBJ1-1, the complete variable domain reads DGGITQSPKYLFRKEGQNVTLSCEQNLNHDAMYWYRQDPGQGLRLIYYSQIVNDFQKGDIAEGYSVSREKKESFPLTVTSAQKNPTAFYLCASSTRTGGPNTEAFFGQGTRLTVV.

The chain joins TRBV4-1 to TRBJ1-6; D possibly corresponds to TRBD1 (6 bases). The CDR3 has 15 amino acids. V was shortened by 3 bases and J by 0 bases, with 6 bases between the two germline ends. From germline, CDR1 is MGHRA and CDR2 YSYEKL. The CDR3 sequence is CASSQGASYNSPLHF. The CDR3 nucleotides are TGCGCCAGCAGCCAGGGGGCCTCCTATAATTCACCCCTCCACTTT.

The V gene is TRBV5-1, the J gene TRBJ2-3; tentatively, D is TRBD1 (5 bases). V lost 0 bases and J 2 bases, leaving 7 bases between the germline ends. Germline V gives CDR1 SGHRS, CDR2 YFSETQ. The CDR3 is made up of 14 amino acids. CDR3 nucleotide sequence: TGCGCCAGCAGCTTGGGACAGAACACAGATACGCAGTATTTT. This sequence encodes CASSLGQNTDTQYF.

J is TRBJ2-7 and V is TRBV5-1, with 8 bases fitting TRBD1. Looked up from germline, CDR1 is SGHRS and CDR2 is YFSETQ. V shed 1 base, J shed 7 bases, and the junction held 7 bases outside the gene matches. The CDR3 has 14 residues. The CDR3 coding sequence is TGCGCCAGCAGCTTGACAGGGGGAAGCAATGAGCAGTACTTC. Its protein is CASSLTGGSNEQYF.

The chain employs TRBV5-5 and TRBJ2-2; 7 positions agree with TRBD1. J was trimmed by 8 bases and V by 2 bases; bases with no gene match: 6. The CDR3 consists of 14 residues. In germline, CDR1 is SGHKS, CDR2 YYEKEE (reference sequence). The CDR3 DNA reads as TGTGCCAGCAGCTTAGGACAGGAATGGGGGGAGCTGTTTTTT. As protein: CASSLGQEWGELFF.

The J gene is TRBJ2-5, the V gene TRBV6-4; D may be TRBD2 (6 bases). The CDR3 is made up of 15 amino acids. V lost 6 bases to trimming and J lost 3 bases, with 17 bases between them. The germline CDR1 and CDR2 sequences are MRHNA and SNTAGT. The CDR3 loop reads CASSPGTAGKETQYF. CDR3 nucleotide sequence: TGTGCCAGCAGCCCCGGGACTGCGGGTAAAGAGACCCAGTACTTC.

The chain recombines TRBV28 with TRBJ1-2, with a tentative D call TRBD1 (6 bases). Germline V gene sequence: CDR1 MDHEN, CDR2 SYDVKM. The CDR3 runs 13 residues. V lost 10 bases and J 2 bases, leaving 14 bases between the germline ends. CDR3 sequence reads: CATVQGPNYGYTF. The CDR3 nucleotides read TGTGCCACCGTCCAGGGGCCAAACTATGGCTACACCTTC.

The genes are TRBV6-5 and TRBJ2-3; 11 bases are a match to TRBD2. J was trimmed by 11 bases and V by 6 bases; bases with no gene match: 10. Germline V lookup: CDR1 MNHEY, CDR2 SVGAGI. This CDR3 contains 14 residues. The CDR3 DNA reads TGTGCCAGCAGGCTAGCGGGGGGCCACGATGAGCAGTATTTT. Encoded protein: CASRLAGGHDEQYF.

V usage is TRBV7-2 and J usage is TRBJ1-6; D gene ambiguous. The CDR3 has 15 amino acids. The V end was cut by 5 bases, the J end by 0 bases, with 8 bases between. Looked up from germline, CDR1 is SGHTA and CDR2 is FQGNSA. The CDR3 loop is CASSPTSSYNSPLHF. The CDR3 nucleotides read TGTGCCAGCAGCCCCACGAGCTCCTATAATTCACCCCTCCACTTT.

The CDR3 DNA reads TGCGCCAGCAGTTATGACCAGGGGGCGGGAGAGACCCAGTACTTC. Amino acids: CASSYDQGAGETQYF. The chain has TRBV5-1 and TRBJ2-5; 8 bases are shared with TRBD1. CDR3 length equals 15 residues. CDR1 is SGHRS and CDR2 is YFSETQ in the germline V gene. V dropped 5 bases and J dropped 4; count of bases not matched to a gene: 10.